This paragraph reports one T cell receptor (beta chain). The antigen is not known. The sample contains more than one DNA sequence encoding this CDR3. As handled by the study authors: CDR3 was compared across clinicopathological groups, and the resulting differences were used to build a distant-metastasis classifier for papillary thyroid cancer. MiXCR reprocessed the PCR reads for TCRdb. These V and J calls originate from TCRdb's pipeline instead of the authors' own analysis. The sample lists 20,000 to 25,000 clones, 20% to 30% occurring once. Each patient came to thyroid surgery without any prior treatment (of any kind). The sample is drawn from a study of metastatic and nonmetastatic thyroid tumors. Study summary: Both malignant and benign thyroid patients supplied peripheral blood and tumor or nodule tissue samples, across which the repertoires of these patients were then compared. Study-level findings and limits: The reported finding was significantly higher TCR beta diversity in malignant thyroid tumors relative to benign nodules, in blood and tumor.

Germline V gene data show CDR1 as SGHTA and CDR2 as FQGTGA. Trimming at V came to 4 bases and at J to 7 bases, leaving 9 bases not matched to a gene. This CDR3 region has 15 residues. The chain joins TRBV7-3 to TRBJ2-1; 8 bases match TRBD2. Sequencing was carried out using tumor tissue. This TCR derives from a female donor with papillary thyroid cancer or a benign thyroid nodule (not recorded which). Some clones in this sample may be carry-over from other donors' samples. Written as DNA, the CDR3 is TGTGCCAGCAGCTCTCTAGCGGGCGGGGGGAATGAGCAGTTCTTC. It specifies CASSSLAGGGNEQFF.